The sequence of this T cell receptor beta chain was determined in a study of blood T cell repertoires in COVID-19. Overall study: COVID-19 samples, acute and convalescent, were from the United States, Italy and Spain.

In the authors' methods: Estimation of nucleated cell counts was performed using reference gene primer amplification. The protocol was immunoSEQ multiplex PCR, while the TCRdb copy is restricted to in-frame clones and leaves out a portion. The V and J calls and clone size are taken from that table; D and trimming were inferred from the DNA. This sample yields some 160,000 clones, of which approximately 79% are seen a single time; 15% to 20% belongs to the top ten. V shed 2 bases and J shed 7 bases, with 11 bases lying between them. CDR3 length: 13 residues. Per the germline V gene, CDR1 is SGDLS and CDR2 is YYNGEE.

The receptor was isolated from a woman in her seventies in a cohort exposed to, infected with or recovered from COVID-19 (not recorded which). Sequenced input: PBMCs or T cells enriched from blood (not recorded which). The genes are TRBV9 and TRBJ2-3; D perhaps matches TRBD2 (6 bases). The CDR3 nucleotides read TGTGCCAGCAGCGTGGGGGGTTGGAATACGCAGTATTTT. Translated: CASSVGGWNTQYF.